These 12 T cell receptor beta chains came from one sample sequenced in a study of cytomegalovirus exposure and HLA in healthy donors. Some clones are missing from TCRdb's copy, which holds only in-frame ones; the method was immunoSEQ multiplex PCR. The repertoire holds about 180,000 clones, with 75% to 90% as singletons. What was sequenced was PBMCs. The receptors were sampled from a man younger than 30 in good health and CMV-seropositive.

The chain carries TRBV7-9 and TRBJ2-6; TRBD1 might be the D (5 bases). The CDR3 is made up of 15 amino acids. Germline lookup yields CDR1 SEHNR and CDR2 FQNEAQ (reference sequence). Trimming cost V 5 bases and J 4 bases, with 12 bases left between them. The CDR3 nucleotides are TGTGCCAGCAGCCCTCAGGGTCCCGGGGCCAACGTCCTGACTTTC. This codes for CASSPQGPGANVLTF.

This chain connects TRBV5-4 to TRBJ2-3, with D perhaps TRBD2 (5 bases). Germline lookup yields CDR1 SGHNT and CDR2 YYREEE (reference sequence). V lost 1 base and J lost 1, with 13 bases in between. The length of the CDR3 is 16 residues. CDR3 coding DNA: TGTGCCAGCAGCTTGTCAGGTGCGGGTCGCACAGATACGCAGTATTTT. As protein: CASSLSGAGRTDTQYF.

The chain carries TRBV2 and TRBJ1-1; the D is unclear. V was shortened by 6 bases and J by 7 bases, with 18 bases between the two germline ends. In germline, CDR1 is SNHLY, CDR2 FYNNEI. The CDR3 contains 14 residues. The chain's CDR3 is CASSASGWAGEAFF. As DNA, the CDR3 is TGTGCCAGCAGCGCCAGCGGATGGGCGGGTGAAGCTTTCTTT. Full variable domain (outside the CDR3, taken from reference TRBV2 and TRBJ1-1): EPEVTQTPSHQVTQMGQEVILRCVPISNHLYFYWYRQILGQKVEFLVSFYNNEISEKSEIFDDQFSVERPDGSNFTLKIRSTKLEDSAMYFCASSASGWAGEAFFGQGTRLTVV.

The chain carries TRBV9 and TRBJ2-3; D not resolved. Germline V lookup: CDR1 SGDLS, CDR2 YYNGEE. The CDR3 is 16 amino acids. Trimming pared 5 bases from V and 3 bases from J, leaving 19 bases between. This CDR3 is CASSVQLAFGTDTQYF. The CDR3, as DNA: TGTGCCAGCAGTGTACAGTTAGCCTTCGGGACAGATACGCAGTATTTT.

This rearrangement joins TRBV28 to TRBJ1-2; 8 bases map to TRBD1. This CDR3 comprises 15 residues. V shed 3 bases, J shed 4 bases, and the junction held 7 bases outside the gene matches. The germline CDR1 and CDR2 sequences are MDHEN and SYDVKM. CDR3 sequence: CASSFSQGASYGYTF. CDR3 DNA sequence: TGTGCCAGCAGTTTTTCCCAGGGGGCCTCCTATGGCTACACCTTC.

The chain joins TRBV4-2 to TRBJ2-5; the match to TRBD2 covers 14 bases. The CDR3 extends over 19 amino acids. Germline V gene sequence: CDR1 LGHNA, CDR2 YNFKEQ. The V segment lost 1 base and the J segment 2 bases; nucleotides outside the gene matches: 9. The CDR3 DNA sequence: TGTGCCAGCAGCCAAGGGGGGCGACTAGCGGGAGGGTTTCAAGAGACCCAGTACTTC. Protein product: CASSQGGRLAGGFQETQYF.

CDR3 coding DNA: TGTGCCAGCAGTTTATTAGAGGTGGCAACCGAGCAGTACTTC. As protein: CASSLLEVATEQYF. The chain carries TRBV28 and TRBJ2-7; D not resolved. The CDR3 runs 14 residues. The germline V gene has CDR1 MDHEN and CDR2 SYDVKM. V lost 1 base to trimming and J lost 6 bases, with 13 bases between them.

The chain carries TRBV29-1 and TRBJ2-1, with 9 nucleotides matching TRBD1. Germline V gives CDR1 SQVTM, CDR2 ANQGSEA. The CDR3 has 13 residues. After removal of 5 bases from V and 7 bases from J, the junction contained 6 bases not matched to a gene. The CDR3 protein is CSVPQGALNEQFF. CDR3 bases: TGCAGCGTTCCACAGGGGGCCCTTAATGAGCAGTTCTTC.

The chain joins TRBV15 to TRBJ2-1; maybe TRBD1 (6 bases). CDR1 is LNHNV and CDR2 is YYDKDF in the germline V gene (reference sequence). The CDR3 loop spans 16 amino acids. V was trimmed by 1 base and J by 8 bases, leaving 18 bases between them. The CDR3 is CATSRGTGQAGDEQFF. DNA of the CDR3: TGTGCCACCAGCAGAGGTACAGGCCAGGCAGGGGATGAGCAGTTCTTC.

The J gene is TRBJ2-3, the V gene TRBV6-1, with 10 bases lining up with TRBD2. The V gene's germline CDR1 is MNHNS and CDR2 SASEGT. Losses at the gene ends were 0 bases for V and 3 bases for J; bases not matched to a gene: 9. The CDR3 contains 18 residues. CDR3 coding DNA: TGTGCCAGCAGTGAAGCGGAAGGTTTACTAGCGGGGACAGATACGCAGTATTTT. Protein sequence: CASSEAEGLLAGTDTQYF.

The chain combines TRBV25-1 with TRBJ2-1; 9 bases are shared with TRBD1. V was pared by 3 bases and J by 14 bases, with 5 bases of the junction left unmatched. This CDR3 is built from 12 residues. The germline gives CDR1 MGHDK, CDR2 SYGVNS. The CDR3 protein is CASSDQGTGKFF. In DNA, the CDR3 is TGTGCCAGCAGTGATCAGGGGACAGGGAAGTTCTTC.

The rearrangement links TRBV2 to TRBJ1-5, with TRBD1 matching 7 bases. This CDR3 contains 15 residues. After removal of 2 bases from V and 9 bases from J, the junction contained 10 bases not matched to a gene. The germline CDR1 and CDR2 sequences are SNHLY and FYNNEI. The CDR3 spells CASSERATGTSPQHF. In nucleotides, the CDR3 is TGTGCCAGCAGTGAACGGGCGACAGGGACCTCGCCCCAGCATTTT.